The sample holds one count of the clone carrying this T cell receptor (beta chain). This record comes from a study of regulatory dendritic cells for organ transplantation. Libraries were prepared by immunoSEQ multiplex PCR; TCRdb keeps only in-frame clonotypes and omits some of them. The table lists 5,500 to 6,500 clones, 55% to 65% of them singletons. This CDR3 comprises 13 residues. Germline V gives CDR1 SNHLY, CDR2 FYNNEI. Trimming took 2 bases from V and 4 from J, leaving 8 bases between them. The sequence derives from a human donor in good health. The V gene is TRBV2, the J gene TRBJ1-2; D not resolved. Input material: memory CD8+ T cells from blood. The sample's subset: CD45RO+ memory T cells. The CDR3 sequence: CASSEMPGYGYTF. CDR3 sequence (DNA): TGTGCCAGCAGTGAAATGCCAGGCTATGGCTACACCTTC.